One sample yielded the 11 T cell receptor beta chains listed below, sequenced in a study of response to subunit inactivated influenza vaccine. TCRdb re-called the RT-PCR reads through MiXCR, storing one row per CDR3 protein. The sample lists more than 450,000 distinct CDR3 sequences; about 10% were seen once. This sample also appeared in a second study, on T cells expressing NK-cell markers. That publication notes: For TCR beta, cDNA was produced by 5'RACE template switching with UMIs.

Sequencing used PBMCs from blood, obtained on the day of vaccination. The source of these receptors is a man in his forties or fifties who received an inactivated influenza vaccine.

This clonotype occurred many times. This chain connects TRBV9 to TRBJ2-3; D call uncertain. Trimming removed 4 bases at V and 3 bases at J, with 12 bases between. The germline gives CDR1 SGDLS, CDR2 YYNGEE. The CDR3 spans 14 residues. The CDR3 sequence is CASSFTHATDTQYF. The DNA of the CDR3 is TGTGCCAGCAGCTTCACCCACGCGACAGATACGCAGTATTTT.

This clonotype occurred many times. The chain carries TRBV11-1 and TRBJ1-5, with TRBD1 identical over 9 bases. Germline V lookup: CDR1 SGHAT, CDR2 FQDESV (reference sequence). CDR3 length equals 18 residues. V trimming: 4 bases; J trimming: 5 bases; junction bases outside the gene matches: 15. The CDR3 spells CASSSGSGTGRQDQPQHF. The CDR3, as DNA: TGTGCCAGCAGCTCCGGGTCCGGGACAGGGAGGCAGGATCAGCCCCAGCATTTT.

The sample holds a few counts of this clonotype. The CDR3 loop reads CASSVGSGGPNNEQFF. The CDR3 coding sequence is TGTGCCAGCAGCGTAGGAAGCGGAGGGCCCAACAATGAGCAGTTCTTC. V usage is TRBV9 and J usage is TRBJ2-1, with D maybe TRBD2 (6 bases). CDR1 is SGDLS, CDR2 YYNGEE, per germline. The CDR3 has 16 amino acids. Deletions cut 0 bases from V and 5 bases from J, with 15 bases between.

CDR3 loop: CASSQDLRQVHGELFF. The CDR3 bases are TGTGCCAGCAGCCAAGATCTTCGGCAGGTACACGGGGAGCTGTTTTTT. The rearrangement links TRBV3-1 to TRBJ2-2; unclear D gene. CDR3 length: 16 residues. V was clipped by 0 bases and J by 7 bases, with 15 bases between them. The germline CDR1 and CDR2 sequences are LGHDT and YNNKEL (reference sequence).

This clonotype was seen more than once but under ten times. The rearrangement joins TRBV25-1 to TRBJ2-5, with D unresolved. Trimming removed 2 bases at V and 4 bases at J, with 11 bases between. In germline, CDR1 is MGHDK, CDR2 SYGVNS. This CDR3 is built from 14 residues. The CDR3 region has the DNA TGTGCCAGCAGTGAAACACAGTTCCCAGAGACCCAGTACTTC. This gives the protein CASSETQFPETQYF.

The table lists this clonotype with many counts. The genes are TRBV28 and TRBJ2-3, with 9 positions matching TRBD2. V shed 5 bases and J 4 bases; nucleotides not matched to a gene: 7. The germline CDR1 and CDR2 sequences are MDHEN and SYDVKM. The CDR3 is 15 amino acids. CDR3 bases: TGTGCCAGCAGTCAAGCGGGGGGCCCCCCAGATACGCAGTATTTT. Residues: CASSQAGGPPDTQYF. The full variable domain, rest sourced from reference TRBV28 and TRBJ2-3, is DVKVTQSSRYLVKRTGEKVFLECVQDMDHENMFWYRQDPGLGLRLIYFSYDVKMKEKGDIPEGYSVSREKKERFSLILESASTNQTSMYLCASSQAGGPPDTQYFGPGTRLTVL.

A few counts support this clonotype. V and J are TRBV7-2 and TRBJ1-5; the D is unclear. The CDR3 loop spans 14 amino acids. Germline CDR1 and CDR2: SGHTA and FQGNSA. Trimming removed 5 bases from V and 1 base from J, with 9 bases in between. This chain's CDR3 is CASSLRRSNQPQHF. CDR3 nucleotide sequence: TGTGCCAGCAGCCTAAGAAGGAGCAATCAGCCCCAGCATTTT.

This clonotype was counted only a few times. V is TRBV12-3 or TRBV12-4 and J is TRBJ2-3; D ambiguous. V shed 6 bases and J shed 6 bases, with 7 bases lying between them. The CDR3 is made up of 11 amino acids. The CDR3 sequence is CASSTRDTQYF. Written as DNA, the CDR3 is TGTGCCAGCAGCACCCGGGATACGCAGTATTTT.

V is TRBV28 and J is TRBJ2-5; a weak D match, TRBD2 (5 bases). This CDR3 has 16 residues. With 3 bases removed from V and 4 bases from J, the gap between germline ends came to 18 bases. Germline lookup yields CDR1 MDHEN and CDR2 SYDVKM. This CDR3 is CASSFFGSRRGETQYF. CDR3 bases: TGTGCCAGCAGTTTTTTTGGGAGTCGTCGGGGAGAGACCCAGTACTTC. Based on the CDR3 plus reference TRBV28 and TRBJ2-5, the full variable domain is DVKVTQSSRYLVKRTGEKVFLECVQDMDHENMFWYRQDPGLGLRLIYFSYDVKMKEKGDIPEGYSVSREKKERFSLILESASTNQTSMYLCASSFFGSRRGETQYFGPGTRLLVL.

The chain recombines TRBV5-6 with TRBJ2-4, with D maybe TRBD1 (6 bases). The length of the CDR3 is 14 residues. V lost 0 bases and J 5 bases, leaving 9 bases between the germline ends. Germline V CDR1 and CDR2: SGHDT, YYEEEE. CDR3 DNA: TGTGCCAGCAGCTTGGCCAGGGGTGAAAACATTCAGTACTTC. Translation: CASSLARGENIQYF.

This chain uses TRBV5-6 with TRBJ2-1, with 9 positions matching TRBD1. The CDR3 covers 15 residues. V gave up 4 bases and J gave up 7 bases; unmatched junction bases: 9. From germline, CDR1 is SGHDT and CDR2 YYEEEE. CDR3 sequence reads: CASSLRDRVRNEQFF. Here the CDR3 DNA reads TGTGCCAGCAGCCTCCGGGACAGGGTGAGAAATGAGCAGTTCTTC.